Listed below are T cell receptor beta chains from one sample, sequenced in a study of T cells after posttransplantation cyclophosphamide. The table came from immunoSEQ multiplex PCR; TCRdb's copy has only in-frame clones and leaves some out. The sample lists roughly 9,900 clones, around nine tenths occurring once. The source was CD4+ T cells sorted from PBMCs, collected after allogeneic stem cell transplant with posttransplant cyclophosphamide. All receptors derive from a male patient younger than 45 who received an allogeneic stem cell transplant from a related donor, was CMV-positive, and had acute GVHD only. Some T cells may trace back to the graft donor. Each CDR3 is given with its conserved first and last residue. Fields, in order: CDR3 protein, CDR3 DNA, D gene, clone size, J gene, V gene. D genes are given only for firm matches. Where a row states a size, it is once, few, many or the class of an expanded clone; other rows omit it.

CDR3: CASSIRTGGFANYGYTF; DNA: TGTGCCAGTAGTATCCGGACAGGGGGCTTCGCTAACTATGGCTACACCTTC; D: TRBD1; size: NA; J: TRBJ1-2; V: TRBV19
CDR3: CASSGDRYYNEQFF; DNA: TGTGCCAGCAGTGGGGACAGGTATTACAATGAGCAGTTCTTC; D: TRBD1; size: NA; J: TRBJ2-1; V: TRBV25-1
CDR3: CASSLGHNYGYTF; DNA: TGTGCCAGCAGTTTAGGCCATAACTATGGCTACACCTTC; D: NA; size: once; J: TRBJ1-2; V: TRBV28
CDR3: CASSTSPGTGDYEQYF; DNA: TGTGCCAGCAGCACCAGTCCCGGGACAGGGGACTACGAGCAGTACTTC; D: NA; size: once; J: TRBJ2-7; V: TRBV21-1
CDR3: CASSQGGQGVRNEQFF; DNA: TGCGCCAGCAGCCAAGGGGGACAGGGGGTTAGGAATGAGCAGTTCTTC; D: TRBD1; size: NA; J: TRBJ2-1; V: TRBV4-3
CDR3: CASSAPGTGEPLSYEQYF; DNA: TGTGCCAGCAGCGCCCCCGGGACAGGGGAGCCCCTCTCCTACGAGCAGTACTTC; D: TRBD1; size: NA; J: TRBJ2-7; V: TRBV7-6
CDR3: CASSQTGNTEAFF; DNA: TGTGCCAGCAGTCAGACAGGGAACACTGAAGCTTTCTTT; D: NA; size: NA; J: TRBJ1-1; V: TRBV6-1
CDR3: CASSQDMVGVRTGTYGYTF; DNA: TGTGCCAGCAGCCAAGATATGGTAGGAGTTAGGACAGGCACCTATGGCTACACCTTC; D: TRBD1; size: NA; J: TRBJ1-2; V: TRBV4-2
CDR3: CASSLAGANTEAFF; DNA: TGTGCCAGCAGCTTAGCAGGGGCAAACACTGAAGCTTTCTTT; D: NA; size: NA; J: TRBJ1-1; V: TRBV13
CDR3: CASSLSRVAGYTF; DNA: TGCGCCAGCAGCTTGTCCAGGGTGGCTGGCTACACCTTC; D: NA; size: once; J: TRBJ1-2; V: TRBV5-1
CDR3: CASTPGGLGELFF; DNA: TGTGCCAGCACCCCAGGGGGGCTGGGGGAGCTGTTTTTT; D: NA; size: NA; J: TRBJ2-2; V: TRBV7-2
CDR3: CASSWDRASYEQYF; DNA: TGTGCCAGCAGCTGGGACAGGGCCTCCTACGAGCAGTACTTC; D: TRBD1; size: NA; J: TRBJ2-7; V: TRBV7-9
CDR3: CASSGGTSYNEQFF; DNA: TGTGCCAGCAGTGGGGGGACGTCCTACAATGAGCAGTTCTTC; D: NA; size: once; J: TRBJ2-1; V: TRBV6-6
CDR3: CASSPGALAGAPYEQYF; DNA: TGTGCCAGCTCACCGGGGGCACTAGCGGGGGCCCCCTACGAGCAGTACTTC; D: TRBD2; size: few; J: TRBJ2-7; V: TRBV18
CDR3: CASGWGGGSYNSPLHF; DNA: TGTGCCAGCGGATGGGGAGGAGGCTCCTATAATTCACCCCTCCACTTT; D: NA; size: NA; J: TRBJ1-6; V: TRBV28
CDR3: CASSQELVIDTQYF; DNA: TGCGCCAGCAGCCAAGAGCTAGTGATAGATACGCAGTATTTT; D: NA; size: NA; J: TRBJ2-3; V: TRBV4-1
CDR3: CASSEGRADTQYF; DNA: TGTGCCAGCAGTGAGGGCAGGGCCGATACGCAGTATTTT; D: NA; size: few; J: TRBJ2-3; V: TRBV6-1
CDR3: CASSLVRVDTQYF; DNA: TGTGCCAGCAGCTTGGTCCGGGTGGATACGCAGTATTTT; D: NA; size: NA; J: TRBJ2-3; V: TRBV5-8
CDR3: CASSSGQNNEQFF; DNA: TGTGCCAGCAGCTCCGGACAGAACAATGAGCAGTTCTTC; D: NA; size: NA; J: TRBJ2-1; V: TRBV7-2
CDR3: CASSPQGAGYEQYF; DNA: TGTGCCAGCAGTCCGCAGGGGGCAGGCTACGAGCAGTACTTC; D: TRBD1; size: once; J: TRBJ2-7; V: TRBV27
CDR3: CASTSSPLHF; DNA: TGCGCCAGCACGAGTTCACCCCTCCACTTT; D: NA; size: NA; J: TRBJ1-6; V: TRBV10-1
CDR3: CASSQGLGGAFF; DNA: TGCGCCAGCAGCCAAGGTCTAGGAGGGGCTTTCTTT; D: NA; size: once; J: TRBJ1-1; V: TRBV4-3
CDR3: CASSQQGQETQYF; DNA: TGTGCCAGCAGCCAACAGGGCCAAGAGACCCAGTACTTC; D: NA; size: NA; J: TRBJ2-5; V: TRBV7-9
CDR3: CASSLEGQRALEAFF; DNA: TGCGCCAGCAGCTTGGAGGGGCAGAGAGCACTTGAAGCTTTCTTT; D: NA; size: NA; J: TRBJ1-1; V: TRBV5-1
CDR3: CASSFQQGGHQPQHF; DNA: TGTGCCAGCAGCTTCCAGCAGGGGGGCCATCAGCCCCAGCATTTT; D: TRBD1; size: NA; J: TRBJ1-5; V: TRBV7-8
CDR3: CASSVDPDSISGYTF; DNA: TGTGCCAGCAGTGTCGACCCGGACAGTATTAGCGGCTACACCTTC; D: NA; size: NA; J: TRBJ1-2; V: TRBV6-4
CDR3: CASSLVGGGATDTQYF; DNA: TGTGCCAGCAGCTTAGTTGGCGGGGGGGCTACAGATACGCAGTATTTT; D: TRBD2; size: NA; J: TRBJ2-3; V: TRBV11-2
CDR3: CASSLTDRDNEKLFF; DNA: TGTGCCAGCAGCTTGACGGACAGGGATAATGAAAAACTGTTTTTT; D: TRBD1; size: NA; J: TRBJ1-4; V: TRBV5-6
CDR3: CASSLGGARGNTIYF; DNA: TGTGCCAGCAGCTTAGGAGGGGCCCGAGGAAACACCATATATTTT; D: NA; size: NA; J: TRBJ1-3; V: TRBV5-4
CDR3: CASSRSGGGNTIYF; DNA: TGTGCCAGCAGCCGGTCCGGGGGTGGAAACACCATATATTTT; D: NA; size: NA; J: TRBJ1-3; V: TRBV11-2
CDR3: CASTGQGDPNEKLFF; DNA: TGTGCCAGCACTGGACAGGGGGACCCAAATGAAAAACTGTTTTTT; D: TRBD1; size: NA; J: TRBJ1-4; V: TRBV28
CDR3: CASSLTGGAETQYF; DNA: TGTGCCAGCAGCTTAACAGGGGGCGCAGAGACCCAGTACTTC; D: TRBD1; size: NA; J: TRBJ2-5; V: TRBV7-7
CDR3: CASSSRPGELFF; DNA: TGTGCCAGCAGCTCCCGTCCCGGGGAGCTGTTTTTT; D: NA; size: NA; J: TRBJ2-2; V: TRBV7-2
CDR3: CASSSGRIDQPQHF; DNA: TGTGCCAGCTCCTCGGGGAGGATCGATCAGCCCCAGCATTTT; D: NA; size: NA; J: TRBJ1-5; V: TRBV6-1
CDR3: CASSVGTSEETQYF; DNA: TGTGCCAGCAGCGTCGGGACTAGCGAAGAGACCCAGTACTTC; D: TRBD2; size: NA; J: TRBJ2-5; V: TRBV9
CDR3: CASSPTQTVNTEAFF; DNA: TGCGCCAGCAGTCCGACCCAGACAGTGAACACTGAAGCTTTCTTT; D: NA; size: NA; J: TRBJ1-1; V: TRBV5-1
CDR3: CASSLSQGSGNTIYF; DNA: TGTGCCAGCAGCTTGAGCCAGGGGTCGGGAAACACCATATATTTT; D: NA; size: NA; J: TRBJ1-3; V: TRBV5-5
CDR3: CASSYQSGDTGELFF; DNA: TGCGCCAGCAGCTACCAATCAGGGGACACCGGGGAGCTGTTTTTT; D: NA; size: NA; J: TRBJ2-2; V: TRBV5-1
CDR3: CASSTKQGARQPQHF; DNA: TGTGCCAGCAGTACAAAACAGGGGGCGCGGCAGCCCCAGCATTTT; D: TRBD1; size: NA; J: TRBJ1-5; V: TRBV6-1
CDR3: CASSLRFSLSGANVLTF; DNA: TGTGCCAGCAGCTTAAGGTTTAGCCTTTCGGGGGCCAACGTCCTGACTTTC; D: NA; size: NA; J: TRBJ2-6; V: TRBV7-3
CDR3: CASSEMGGAGPEETQYF; DNA: TGTGCCAGCAGCGAGATGGGGGGAGCGGGGCCTGAAGAGACCCAGTACTTC; D: TRBD2; size: NA; J: TRBJ2-5; V: TRBV9
CDR3: CASSQDPGGINYGYTF; DNA: TGCGCCAGCAGCCAAGATCCAGGAGGGATTAACTATGGCTACACCTTC; D: NA; size: NA; J: TRBJ1-2; V: TRBV4-3
CDR3: CAWSVGAGAPRQYF; DNA: TGTGCCTGGAGTGTAGGGGCCGGCGCGCCCCGGCAGTACTTC; D: NA; size: NA; J: TRBJ2-7; V: TRBV30
CDR3: CASRSRVGLNTEAFF; DNA: TGTGCCAGCAGGTCCAGGGTAGGGTTGAACACTGAAGCTTTCTTT; D: NA; size: NA; J: TRBJ1-1; V: TRBV2
CDR3: CASSTVLSGNTIYF; DNA: TGTGCCAGTAGTACGGTCCTCTCTGGAAACACCATATATTTT; D: NA; size: NA; J: TRBJ1-3; V: TRBV19
CDR3: CASSLGATNEKLFF; DNA: TGTGCCAGCAGCTTAGGCGCAACTAATGAAAAACTGTTTTTT; D: NA; size: few; J: TRBJ1-4; V: TRBV11-2
CDR3: CASSVDPGGRETQYF; DNA: TGTGCCAGCAGCGTCGACCCTGGTGGGAGAGAGACCCAGTACTTC; D: NA; size: NA; J: TRBJ2-5; V: TRBV9
CDR3: CASSQDPQGSSYNEQFF; DNA: TGCGCCAGCAGCCAAGATCCGCAGGGGAGCTCCTACAATGAGCAGTTCTTC; D: NA; size: NA; J: TRBJ2-1; V: TRBV4-3
CDR3: CASSPDRLGWPQHF; DNA: TGTGCCAGCTCACCAGACAGGCTGGGATGGCCCCAGCATTTT; D: NA; size: NA; J: TRBJ1-5; V: TRBV18
CDR3: CASSECTGDTEAFF; DNA: TGCGCCAGCAGTGAGTGTACAGGGGACACTGAAGCTTTCTTT; D: TRBD1; size: NA; J: TRBJ1-1; V: TRBV10-1
CDR3: CASSQAHSGAYNEQFF; DNA: TGCGCCAGCAGCCAAGCCCATAGCGGGGCCTACAATGAGCAGTTCTTC; D: TRBD2; size: once; J: TRBJ2-1; V: TRBV4-1
CDR3: CASSQDIRGGNQPQHF; DNA: TGCGCCAGCAGCCAAGACATTCGGGGGGGCAATCAGCCCCAGCATTTT; D: NA; size: NA; J: TRBJ1-5; V: TRBV4-1
CDR3: CASSQGPHGGGTGYGYTF; DNA: TGCGCCAGCAGCCAAGGGCCCCACGGGGGGGGAACGGGCTATGGCTACACCTTC; D: NA; size: NA; J: TRBJ1-2; V: TRBV4-3
CDR3: CAIANGDQETQYF; DNA: TGTGCCATCGCAAACGGGGACCAAGAGACCCAGTACTTC; D: NA; size: NA; J: TRBJ2-5; V: TRBV10-3
CDR3: CASSVAGQGDTIYF; DNA: TGTGCCAGCAGCGTAGCAGGACAGGGTGACACCATATATTTT; D: TRBD1; size: NA; J: TRBJ1-3; V: TRBV9
CDR3: CASSQLQGHTEAFF; DNA: TGCGCCAGCAGCCAATTGCAGGGGCACACTGAAGCTTTCTTT; D: NA; size: NA; J: TRBJ1-1; V: TRBV4-1
CDR3: CASSPSGSSYQPQHF; DNA: TGTGCCAGCAGTCCCTCGGGGAGCTCCTATCAGCCCCAGCATTTT; D: NA; size: NA; J: TRBJ1-5; V: TRBV6-5
CDR3: CASSQDRQSYEQYF; DNA: TGTGCCAGCAGCCAAGACAGGCAGTCCTACGAGCAGTACTTC; D: NA; size: NA; J: TRBJ2-7; V: TRBV4-2
CDR3: CAIRTRQANTEAFF; DNA: TGTGCCATCAGGACCAGACAGGCGAACACTGAAGCTTTCTTT; D: NA; size: NA; J: TRBJ1-1; V: TRBV10-3
CDR3: CASTTRGGSETQYF; DNA: TGTGCCAGCACCACTCGGGGGGGCTCGGAGACCCAGTACTTC; D: TRBD2; size: once; J: TRBJ2-5; V: TRBV7-2